Presented here are 18 T cell receptor beta chains from one specimen sequenced in a study of cytomegalovirus exposure and HLA in healthy donors. The PCR made use of 60 Vbeta and 13 Jbeta primers. Some clones are missing from TCRdb's copy, which holds only in-frame ones; the method was immunoSEQ multiplex PCR. The sample lists under 170,000 clones, 79% occurring once. The sequencing input was PBMCs. These receptors were collected from a man aged 45-65 years in good health and CMV-seropositive.

The V gene is TRBV5-1, the J gene TRBJ2-1, with TRBD2 matching over 7 bases. The junction had 8 bases not matched to a gene; V was cut back by 7 bases and J by 7 bases. The CDR3 has 13 amino acids. CDR1 is SGHRS and CDR2 is YFSETQ in the germline V gene. The CDR3 sequence is CASSEGGWNEQFF. The DNA for the CDR3 is TGCGCCAGCTCGGAGGGAGGGTGGAATGAGCAGTTCTTC.

This clone is medium-sized in the sample. The chain combines TRBV6-5 with TRBJ2-7, with 7 bases identical to TRBD1. V trimming: 5 bases; J trimming: 2 bases; junction bases outside the gene matches: 3. CDR3 length: 13 amino acids. CDR1 MNHEY and CDR2 SVGAGI come from the germline V gene. CDR3: CASSDRATYEQYF. CDR3 coding DNA: TGTGCCAGCAGTGACAGGGCAACCTACGAGCAGTACTTC.

The J gene is TRBJ2-3, the V gene TRBV29-1, with 10 positions matching TRBD2. V lost 3 bases, J lost 3 bases, and 6 bases stayed unmatched. The CDR3 spans 15 residues. In germline, CDR1 is SQVTM, CDR2 ANQGSEA. The CDR3 nucleotides are TGCAGCGTTGAGAGGTTAGCGGGAGGAACAGATACGCAGTATTTT. This sequence encodes CSVERLAGGTDTQYF.

This chain links TRBV7-2 with TRBJ2-7; 9 bases map to TRBD1. Trimming removed 5 bases from V and 0 bases from J; junction bases left unmatched: 5. CDR1 SGHTA and CDR2 FQGNSA come from the germline V gene. This CDR3 region has 15 residues. The CDR3 loop is CASSTRTGVSYEQYF. The CDR3 DNA reads as TGTGCCAGCAGCACTCGGACAGGGGTCTCCTACGAGCAGTACTTC.

This chain links TRBV5-1 with TRBJ2-3; 9 bases fit TRBD1. This CDR3 contains 18 residues. Trimming took 2 bases from V and 2 from J; bases not matched to a gene: 12. In germline, CDR1 is SGHRS, CDR2 YFSETQ. The CDR3 DNA is TGCGCCAGCAGCTTATGGGCCACCGGGACAGGGACCACAGATACGCAGTATTTT. This translates into CASSLWATGTGTTDTQYF. Variable domain in full (rest from reference TRBV5-1 and TRBJ2-3): KAGVTQTPRYLIKTRGQQVTLSCSPISGHRSVSWYQQTPGQGLQFLFEYFSETQRNKGNFPGRFSGRQFSNSRSEMNVSTLELGDSALYLCASSLWATGTGTTDTQYFGPGTRLTVL.

The chain recombines TRBV5-1 with TRBJ2-7; perhaps TRBD2 as D (5 bases). This CDR3 spans 13 amino acids. The V end was cut by 4 bases, the J end by 3 bases, with 11 bases between. Per germline, CDR1 SGHRS and CDR2 YFSETQ. The CDR3 loop reads CASSTDSYYEQYF. The CDR3, as DNA: TGCGCCAGCAGCACGGACTCGTACTACGAGCAGTACTTC.

The J gene is TRBJ2-7, the V gene TRBV2, with D possibly being TRBD2 (6 bases). This CDR3 is 13 amino acids long. Looked up from germline, CDR1 is SNHLY and CDR2 is FYNNEI. V was shortened by 4 bases and J by 6 bases, with 13 bases between the two germline ends. The CDR3 loop reads CASSAPRGGEQYF. CDR3 sequence (DNA): TGTGCCAGCAGTGCCCCGAGGGGAGGCGAGCAGTACTTC. The full variable domain, completed using reference TRBV2 and TRBJ2-7, is EPEVTQTPSHQVTQMGQEVILRCVPISNHLYFYWYRQILGQKVEFLVSFYNNEISEKSEIFDDQFSVERPDGSNFTLKIRSTKLEDSAMYFCASSAPRGGEQYFGPGTRLTVT.

The genes are TRBV5-1 and TRBJ1-1; D is perhaps TRBD1 (6 bases). Trimming stripped 3 bases from V and 7 bases from J, with 13 bases between. The CDR3 is 13 residues long. Per the germline V gene, CDR1 is SGHRS and CDR2 is YFSETQ. This chain's CDR3 is CASSYGQTREAFF. DNA for the CDR3: TGCGCCAGCAGCTATGGACAGACCCGTGAAGCTTTCTTT.

This chain links TRBV5-1 with TRBJ2-1; maybe TRBD2 (6 bases). CDR1 is SGHRS, CDR2 YFSETQ, per germline. With 2 bases removed from V and 3 bases from J, the gap between germline ends came to 12 bases. This CDR3 spans 15 amino acids. The CDR3 spells CASSFSLAVYNEQFF. The DNA for the CDR3 is TGCGCCAGCAGCTTTAGCTTAGCGGTCTACAATGAGCAGTTCTTC.

The V and J genes are TRBV20-1 and TRBJ2-1; maybe TRBD1 (5 bases). Trimming removed 0 bases at V and 10 bases at J, with 7 bases between. There are 11 residues in the CDR3. Germline V gene data show CDR1 as DFQATT and CDR2 as SNEGSKA (reference sequence). The CDR3 DNA is TGCAGTGCTAGAGACAGGGAAGAGCAGTTCTTC. As protein: CSARDREEQFF.

The CDR3 sequence: CASSLLGEGATDTQYF. As DNA, the CDR3 is TGCGCCAGCAGCTTGTTAGGGGAGGGCGCGACAGATACGCAGTATTTT. V gene TRBV5-1 combines with J gene TRBJ2-3; 7 bases align to TRBD2. The ends lost 1 base at V and 3 bases at J; junction bases unmatched: 8. The CDR3 runs 16 residues. The germline V gene encodes CDR1 SGHRS and CDR2 YFSETQ. Full variable domain (remainder filled in from reference TRBV5-1 and TRBJ2-3): KAGVTQTPRYLIKTRGQQVTLSCSPISGHRSVSWYQQTPGQGLQFLFEYFSETQRNKGNFPGRFSGRQFSNSRSEMNVSTLELGDSALYLCASSLLGEGATDTQYFGPGTRLTVL.

This clone was recorded once. This sequence joins TRBV5-1 and TRBJ2-5, with TRBD1 as a possible D gene (5 bases). The CDR3 totals 14 residues. V dropped 3 bases and J dropped 5 bases, with 14 bases sitting between them. CDR1 is SGHRS and CDR2 is YFSETQ in the germline V gene. CDR3 amino acids: CASSSGATEETQYF. Written as DNA, the CDR3 is TGCGCCAGCAGCTCTGGGGCGACGGAGGAGACCCAGTACTTC.

This sequence joins TRBV2 and TRBJ2-1, with 8 bases matching TRBD1. This CDR3 is built from 12 residues. V shed 7 bases and J 7 bases; nucleotides not matched to a gene: 3. Per germline, CDR1 SNHLY and CDR2 FYNNEI. CDR3 region: CASTRQGNEQFF. Here the CDR3 DNA reads TGTGCCAGCACTAGACAGGGGAATGAGCAGTTCTTC.

The CDR3 protein is CASSFSGVYEQFF. The CDR3 DNA sequence: TGCGCCAGCAGCTTTTCGGGGGTATATGAGCAGTTCTTC. The V and J genes are TRBV5-1 and TRBJ2-1; a possible D gene is TRBD2 (6 bases). CDR1 and CDR2 (germline): SGHRS, YFSETQ. The CDR3 length is 13 residues. Trimming took off 2 bases at V and 8 bases at J, with 11 bases between the two ends.

The V call is TRBV4-1, the J call TRBJ2-7; 10 bases fit TRBD2. This CDR3 spans 17 amino acids. The germline gives CDR1 MGHRA, CDR2 YSYEKL. With 1 base clipped from V and 3 bases from J, the junction kept 9 bases outside the gene matches. The CDR3 nucleotides are TGCGCCAGCAGCCAAGTTGTTAGCGGGAGGCCGGACTACGAGCAGTACTTC. Encoded protein: CASSQVVSGRPDYEQYF.

This rearrangement joins TRBV20-1 to TRBJ2-7, with D unresolved. This CDR3 is built from 11 residues. Germline CDR1 DFQATT, CDR2 SNEGSKA (reference sequence). Between the trimmed V and J ends, which lost 6 bases and 0 bases, there was a span of 6 bases. CDR3 nucleotides: TGCAGTGCCCTCCGCTCCTACGAGCAGTACTTC. Protein: CSALRSYEQYF.

The chain employs TRBV19 and TRBJ2-1; D not resolved. The CDR3 contains 15 residues. Germline V CDR1 and CDR2: LNHDA, SQIVND (reference sequence). Trimming stripped 3 bases from V and 9 bases from J, with 18 bases between. CDR3 DNA: TGTGCCAGTAGTATTTCTAGTTCCAAACCCCGTGAGCAGTTCTTC. This sequence encodes CASSISSSKPREQFF.

This clone showed up just a few times. This chain joins TRBV10-3 and TRBJ1-3, with D maybe TRBD1 (6 bases). V shed 10 bases and J shed 2 bases, with 12 bases lying between them. This CDR3 spans 13 amino acids. Looked up from germline, CDR1 is ENHRY and CDR2 is SYGVKD. The CDR3 region has the DNA TGTGCCACCATCGGGACAACTGGAAACACCATATATTTT. Its translation: CATIGTTGNTIYF.